These 6 T cell receptor beta chains originate from one sample sequenced in a study of spatial heterogeneity in lung cancer. Time point reported: sample taken at primary tumor resection. Unsorted whole RNA samples from tumor, nontumor lung or frozen PBMC were sequenced. TCRdb re-derived calls from the 5' RACE reads in MiXCR, one entry per CDR3 protein. The sample carries 3,700 or so distinct CDR3 sequences, roughly 50% recorded once. Sequences were derived from PBMCs, sampled at surgery. The origin of the receptors is a female donor with early-stage non-small cell lung cancer.

This clonotype has a handful of counts. A library prepared for alpha chains yielded this beta chain as an off-target read; its size is of little meaning. V and J are TRBV27 and TRBJ2-7; D gene unclear. From germline, CDR1 is MNHEY and CDR2 SMNVEV (reference sequence). CDR3 length: 15 residues. Trimming removed 3 bases from V and 0 bases from J, with 12 bases in between. The CDR3 loop reads CASSLGRSSSYEQYF. CDR3 bases: TGTGCCAGCAGTTTGGGAAGGTCGAGCTCCTACGAGCAGTACTTC.

This clonotype has a single count. Since the library was made to target alpha chains, this beta chain is a stray read and its abundance is not meaningful. This rearrangement joins TRBV20-1 to TRBJ2-7; TRBD2 agrees at 7 bases. The CDR3 is made up of 14 amino acids. Trimming cost V 0 bases and J 2 bases; bases outside gene matches: 4. The V gene's germline CDR1 is DFQATT and CDR2 SNEGSKA (reference sequence). CDR3 nucleotide sequence: TGCAGTGCTAGAGATCTCGGGAGGACCTACGAGCAGTACTTC. It codes for CSARDLGRTYEQYF.

Concerning this clonotype: A library made for alpha chains picked up this beta chain off target, so its size means little. The chain carries TRBV18 and TRBJ2-1; D is unresolved. Trimming shortened V by 3 bases and J by 8 bases, and 17 bases separated the two germline ends. The germline CDR1 and CDR2 sequences are KGHSH and LQKENI. The CDR3 covers 15 residues. CDR3: CASSPMSVSGDEQFF. The CDR3 DNA is TGTGCCAGCTCACCTATGAGTGTATCTGGGGATGAGCAGTTCTTC.

A remark on this clonotype: Since the library was made to target alpha chains, this beta chain is a stray read and its abundance is not meaningful. The V call is TRBV19, the J call TRBJ2-2; TRBD2 matches 11 bases. Germline CDR1 is LNHDA and CDR2 is SQIVND (reference sequence). This CDR3 has 17 residues. J was trimmed by 2 bases and V by 5 bases; bases with no gene match: 7. This chain's CDR3 is CASSFPLAGGNTGELFF. The CDR3, as DNA: TGTGCCAGTAGTTTTCCTCTAGCGGGAGGTAACACCGGGGAGCTGTTTTTT. The whole variable domain, remainder taken from reference TRBV19 and TRBJ2-2, is DGGITQSPKYLFRKEGQNVTLSCEQNLNHDAMYWYRQDPGQGLRLIYYSQIVNDFQKGDIAEGYSVSREKKESFPLTVTSAQKNPTAFYLCASSFPLAGGNTGELFFGEGSRLTVL.

Note on this clonotype: Since it is a stray read in a library aimed at alpha chains, this beta chain has a size that is not meaningful. This chain uses TRBV20-1 with TRBJ2-7, with D perhaps TRBD1 or TRBD2 (6 bases each). CDR1 DFQATT and CDR2 SNEGSKA come from the germline V gene (reference sequence). The CDR3 has 11 amino acids. The ends were cut back, 7 bases at V and 1 base at J, with 8 bases in the middle. CDR3 coding DNA: TGCAGTGGGGGGGCGTCCTACGAGCAGTACTTC. Its protein is CSGGASYEQYF.

About this clonotype itself: Being off target in a library aimed at alpha chains, this beta chain has a size of little meaning. V is TRBV28 and J is TRBJ2-3; TRBD2 might be the D (6 bases). CDR3 length equals 14 residues. CDR1 and CDR2 from the germline V gene are MDHEN and SYDVKM. V was pared by 7 bases and J by 1 base, with 12 bases between. CDR3: CASMTRSGTDTQYF. CDR3 DNA sequence: TGTGCCAGCATGACTAGGTCGGGCACAGATACGCAGTATTTT.